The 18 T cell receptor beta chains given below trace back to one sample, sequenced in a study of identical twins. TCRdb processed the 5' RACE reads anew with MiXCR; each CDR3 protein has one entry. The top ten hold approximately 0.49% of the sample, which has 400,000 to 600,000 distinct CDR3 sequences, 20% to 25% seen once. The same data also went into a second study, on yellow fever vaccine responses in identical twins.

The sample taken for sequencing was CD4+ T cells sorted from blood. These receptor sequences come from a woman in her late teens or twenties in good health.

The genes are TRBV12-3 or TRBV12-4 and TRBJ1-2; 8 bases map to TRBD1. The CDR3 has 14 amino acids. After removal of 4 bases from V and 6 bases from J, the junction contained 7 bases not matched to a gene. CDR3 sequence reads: CASSSGQGLDGYTF. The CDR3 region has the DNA TGTGCCAGCAGTTCTGGACAGGGACTGGATGGCTACACCTTC.

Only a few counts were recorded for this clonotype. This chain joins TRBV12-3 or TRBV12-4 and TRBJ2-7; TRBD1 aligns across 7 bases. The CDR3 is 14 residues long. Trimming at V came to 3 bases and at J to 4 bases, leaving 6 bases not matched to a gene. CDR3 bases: TGTGCCAGCAGTTTGGAAAAGGGGGCTTACGAGCAGTACTTC. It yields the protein CASSLEKGAYEQYF.

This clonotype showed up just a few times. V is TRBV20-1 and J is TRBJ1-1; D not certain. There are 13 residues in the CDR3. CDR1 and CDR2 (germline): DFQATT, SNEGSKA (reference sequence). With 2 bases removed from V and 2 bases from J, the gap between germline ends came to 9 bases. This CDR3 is CSARSVLNTEAFF. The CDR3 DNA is TGCAGTGCTAGAAGCGTTCTTAACACTGAAGCTTTCTTT.

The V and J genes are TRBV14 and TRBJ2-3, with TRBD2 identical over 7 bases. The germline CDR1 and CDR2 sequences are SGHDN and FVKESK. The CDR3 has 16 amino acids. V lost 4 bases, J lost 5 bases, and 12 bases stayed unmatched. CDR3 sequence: CASSREARTGGDTQYF. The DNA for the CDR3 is TGTGCCAGCAGCCGAGAGGCCCGAACGGGGGGAGATACGCAGTATTTT. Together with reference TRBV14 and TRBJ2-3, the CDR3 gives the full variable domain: EAGVTQFPSHSVIEKGQTVTLRCDPISGHDNLYWYRRVMGKEIKFLLHFVKESKQDESGMPNNRFLAERTGGTYSTLKVQPAELEDSGVYFCASSREARTGGDTQYFGPGTRLTVL.

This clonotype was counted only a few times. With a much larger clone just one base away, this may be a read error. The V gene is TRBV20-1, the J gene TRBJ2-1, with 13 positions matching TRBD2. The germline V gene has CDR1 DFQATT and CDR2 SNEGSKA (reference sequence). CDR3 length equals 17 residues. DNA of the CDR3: TGCTGTGCTAGAGTTTTAGGACTAGCGGGAGCCTACAATGAGCAGTTCTTC. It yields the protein CCARVLGLAGAYNEQFF.

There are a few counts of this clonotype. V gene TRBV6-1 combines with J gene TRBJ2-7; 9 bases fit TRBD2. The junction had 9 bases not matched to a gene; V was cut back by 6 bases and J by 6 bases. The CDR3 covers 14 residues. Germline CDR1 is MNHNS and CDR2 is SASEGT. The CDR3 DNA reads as TGTGCCAGCAGCCCACCTAGCGGGACCCTCGAGCAGTACTTC. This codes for CASSPPSGTLEQYF.

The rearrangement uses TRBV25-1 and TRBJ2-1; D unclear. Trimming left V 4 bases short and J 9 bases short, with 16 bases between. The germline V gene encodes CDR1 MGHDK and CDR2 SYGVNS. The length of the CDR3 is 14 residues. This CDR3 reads CASSGRYGVAEQFF. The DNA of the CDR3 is TGTGCCAGCAGTGGACGGTATGGGGTTGCTGAGCAGTTCTTC. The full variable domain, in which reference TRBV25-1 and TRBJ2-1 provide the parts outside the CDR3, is EADIYQTPRYLVIGTGKKITLECSQTMGHDKMYWYQQDPGMELHLIHYSYGVNSTEKGDLSSESTVSRIRTEHFPLTLESARPSHTSQYLCASSGRYGVAEQFFGPGTRLTVL.

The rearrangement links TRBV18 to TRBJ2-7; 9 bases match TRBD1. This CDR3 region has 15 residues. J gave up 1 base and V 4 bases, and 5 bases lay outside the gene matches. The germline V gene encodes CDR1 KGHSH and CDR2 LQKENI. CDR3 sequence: CASSQGQGASYEQYF. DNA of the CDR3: TGTGCCAGCTCACAGGGACAGGGAGCATCCTACGAGCAGTACTTC. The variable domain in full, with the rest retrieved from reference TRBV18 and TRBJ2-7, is NAGVMQNPRHLVRRRGQEARLRCSPMKGHSHVYWYRQLPEEGLKFMVYLQKENIIDESGMPKERFSAEFPKEGPSILRIQQVVRGDSAAYFCASSQGQGASYEQYFGPGTRLTVT.

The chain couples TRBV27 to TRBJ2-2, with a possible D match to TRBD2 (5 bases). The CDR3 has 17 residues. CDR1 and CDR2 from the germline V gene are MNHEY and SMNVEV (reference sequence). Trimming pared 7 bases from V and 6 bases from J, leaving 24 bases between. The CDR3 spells CASTSIPRTDMAGELFF. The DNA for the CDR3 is TGTGCCAGCACCTCAATACCGCGGACTGACATGGCCGGGGAGCTGTTTTTT.

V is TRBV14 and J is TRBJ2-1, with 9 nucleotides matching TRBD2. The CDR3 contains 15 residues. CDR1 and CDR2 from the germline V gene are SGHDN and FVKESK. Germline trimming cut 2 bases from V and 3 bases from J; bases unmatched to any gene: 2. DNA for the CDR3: TGTGCCAGCAGCCAATTGCGGGAGGGCTACAATGAGCAGTTCTTC. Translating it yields CASSQLREGYNEQFF.

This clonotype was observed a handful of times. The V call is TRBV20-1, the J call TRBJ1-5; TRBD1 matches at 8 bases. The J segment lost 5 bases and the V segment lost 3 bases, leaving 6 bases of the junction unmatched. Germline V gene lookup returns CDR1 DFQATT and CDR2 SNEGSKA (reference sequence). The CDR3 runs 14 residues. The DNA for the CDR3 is TGCAGTGCTAGCCCACAGGGGGAACATCAGCCCCAGCATTTT. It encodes CSASPQGEHQPQHF.

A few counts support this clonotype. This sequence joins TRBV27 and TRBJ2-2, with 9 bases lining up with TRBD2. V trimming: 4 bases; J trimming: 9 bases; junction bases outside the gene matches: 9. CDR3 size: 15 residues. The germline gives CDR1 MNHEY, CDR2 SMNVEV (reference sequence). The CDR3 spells CASSSPGTSSRELFF. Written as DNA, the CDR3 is TGTGCCAGCAGTTCGCCCGGGACTAGCAGTCGGGAGCTGTTTTTT.

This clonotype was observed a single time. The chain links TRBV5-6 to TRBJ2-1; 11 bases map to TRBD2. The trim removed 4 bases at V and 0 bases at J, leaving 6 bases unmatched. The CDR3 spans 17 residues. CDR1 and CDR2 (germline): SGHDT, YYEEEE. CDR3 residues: CASSAPGLAASYNEQFF. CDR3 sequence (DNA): TGTGCCAGCAGCGCCCCGGGACTAGCGGCCTCCTACAATGAGCAGTTCTTC.

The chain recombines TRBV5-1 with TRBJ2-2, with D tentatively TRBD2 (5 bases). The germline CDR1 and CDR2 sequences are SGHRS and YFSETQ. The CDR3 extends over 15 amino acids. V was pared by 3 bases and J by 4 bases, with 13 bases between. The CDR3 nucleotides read TGCGCCAGCAGCTCTAGGGAGCGGCCCACCGGGGAGCTGTTTTTT. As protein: CASSSRERPTGELFF.

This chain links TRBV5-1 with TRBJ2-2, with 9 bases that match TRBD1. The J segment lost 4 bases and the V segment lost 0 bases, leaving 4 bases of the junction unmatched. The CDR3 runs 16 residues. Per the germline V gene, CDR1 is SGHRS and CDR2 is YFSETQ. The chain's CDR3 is CASSLAGQGSTGELFF. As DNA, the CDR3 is TGCGCCAGCAGCTTGGCGGGACAGGGCAGCACCGGGGAGCTGTTTTTT.

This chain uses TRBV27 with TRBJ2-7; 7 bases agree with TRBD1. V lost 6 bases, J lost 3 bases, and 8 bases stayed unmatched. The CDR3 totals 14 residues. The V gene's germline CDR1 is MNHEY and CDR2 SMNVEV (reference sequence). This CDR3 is CASSSQGLGYEQYV. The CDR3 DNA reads TGTGCCAGCAGCTCACAGGGGTTGGGCTACGAGCAGTACGTC.

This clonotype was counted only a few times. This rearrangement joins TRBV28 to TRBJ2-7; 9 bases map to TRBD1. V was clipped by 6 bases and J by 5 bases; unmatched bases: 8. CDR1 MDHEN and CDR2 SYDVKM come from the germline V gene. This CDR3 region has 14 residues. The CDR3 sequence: CASSLGQGFNEQYF. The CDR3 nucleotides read TGTGCCAGCAGCCTAGGACAGGGGTTTAACGAGCAGTACTTC.

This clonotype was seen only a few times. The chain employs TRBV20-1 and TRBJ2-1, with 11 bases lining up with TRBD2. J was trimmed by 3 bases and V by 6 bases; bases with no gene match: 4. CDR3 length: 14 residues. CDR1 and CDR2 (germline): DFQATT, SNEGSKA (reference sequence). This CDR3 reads CSAQTSGSYNEQFF. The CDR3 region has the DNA TGCAGTGCGCAAACTAGCGGGAGCTACAATGAGCAGTTCTTC.